Below, 23 T cell receptor beta chains from the same sample are listed, as sequenced in a study of blood T cell repertoires in COVID-19 (dated by TCRdb to 2020 to 2021). Libraries were made using the immunoSEQ multiplex PCR assay. TCRdb obtained this table from immuneACCESS and retained in-frame rearrangements with V and J assigned. These tables miss some clones; where compared with another copy, unresolved V genes account for less than half of the shortfall, and the remainder is unexplained. Here the sample has approximately 140,000 clones; almost 85% occur a single time. The ten largest account for 12% to 15% of the sample. Material: peripheral blood. These receptors were taken from a human donor with acute or convalescent COVID-19. The donor label of this sample is uncertain.

This chain links TRBV3-1 (or the pseudogene TRBV3-2) with TRBJ2-1; D call uncertain. Germline CDR1 and CDR2: LGHDT and YNNKEL (reference sequence). The CDR3 runs 12 residues. Trimming removed 4 bases from V and 6 bases from J, with 7 bases in between. The CDR3 DNA follows: TGTGCCAGCAGCCCGGTCCGCAATGAGCAGTTCTTC. Protein product: CASSPVRNEQFF.

This clone appeared a single time. This may come from a read error, since a much larger clone is one base off. J is TRBJ1-3 and V is TRBV7-2; maybe TRBD1 (6 bases). Germline V CDR1 and CDR2: SGHTA, FQGNSA. There are 15 residues in the CDR3. V dropped 4 bases and J dropped 0 bases, with 10 bases sitting between them. The CDR3 region is CASSSGHNSGNTIYF. The DNA for the CDR3 is TGTGCCAGCAGCTCGGGACATAACTCTGGAAACACCATATATTTT.

This chain connects TRBV7-9 to TRBJ1-2; TRBD1 matches 8 bases. With 4 bases clipped from V and 4 bases from J, the junction kept 11 bases outside the gene matches. Looked up from germline, CDR1 is SEHNR and CDR2 is FQNEAQ (reference sequence). CDR3 length equals 16 residues. CDR3: CASSSSSGRGLYGYTF. Written as DNA, the CDR3 is TGTGCCAGCAGCTCTAGCAGTGGCAGGGGGCTCTATGGCTACACCTTC.

This chain uses TRBV7-9 with TRBJ2-5; 7 nucleotides match TRBD1. The V gene's germline CDR1 is SEHNR and CDR2 FQNEAQ (reference sequence). The CDR3 has 19 amino acids. The junction had 19 bases not matched to a gene; V was cut back by 1 base and J by 5 bases. The CDR3 region is CASSLVRRYGQAAWETQYF. The CDR3 bases are TGTGCCAGCAGCTTAGTACGCCGATACGGACAGGCCGCTTGGGAGACCCAGTACTTC.

The gene calls are TRBV18 and TRBJ2-3; the match to TRBD2 covers 12 bases. Trimming removed 1 base from V and 5 bases from J; junction bases left unmatched: 10. Germline CDR1 KGHSH, CDR2 LQKENI. This CDR3 comprises 18 residues. The CDR3 region is CASSPLTTSGGKGDTQYF. The CDR3 DNA reads as TGTGCCAGCTCACCACTCACCACTAGCGGGGGGAAGGGAGATACGCAGTATTTT.

This clone was detected a few times. J is TRBJ1-3 and V is TRBV5-1; TRBD1 might be the D (6 bases). The germline gives CDR1 SGHRS, CDR2 YFSETQ. The CDR3 runs 18 residues. Trimming cost V 4 bases and J 8 bases, with 28 bases left between them. The CDR3 DNA is TGCGCCAGCAGCCCAGACCCCTCGGACAGACGATCACGGTACACCATATATTTT. Its protein is CASSPDPSDRRSRYTIYF.

This chain connects TRBV5-4 to TRBJ1-6; TRBD1 might be the D (5 bases). The germline gives CDR1 SGHNT, CDR2 YYREEE (reference sequence). There are 16 residues in the CDR3. V shed 2 bases and J shed 5 bases, with 14 bases lying between them. For the CDR3, the DNA is TGTGCCAGCAGCTTCGGGGGTGGGATAGATAATTCACCCCTCCACTTT. Residues: CASSFGGGIDNSPLHF.

The CDR3 sequence is CASSPGRGAQKTQYF. DNA of the CDR3: TGTGCCAGCAGCCCCGGGCGGGGGGCTCAGAAGACCCAGTACTTC. The chain is built from TRBV7-6 and TRBJ2-5; 8 positions match TRBD2. CDR1 is SGHVS, CDR2 FNYEAQ, per germline. The CDR3 contains 15 residues. V lost 5 bases, J lost 6 bases, and 11 bases stayed unmatched.

The chain uses TRBV4-1 and TRBJ1-2; D is perhaps TRBD1 (6 bases). The CDR3 contains 15 residues. Germline V gene lookup returns CDR1 MGHRA and CDR2 YSYEKL. The ends were cut back, 4 bases at V and 0 bases at J, with 12 bases in the middle. As DNA, the CDR3 is TGCGCCAGCAGCCCCGACAGGATTTCTAACTATGGCTACACCTTC. It encodes CASSPDRISNYGYTF.

V and J are TRBV7-9 and TRBJ1-2; 8 nucleotides agree with TRBD1. This CDR3 is built from 13 residues. The V gene end was trimmed by 5 bases and the J gene end by 5 bases; junction bases not matched to a gene: 4. Germline values: CDR1 SEHNR, CDR2 FQNEAQ (reference sequence). In DNA form, the CDR3 reads TGTGCCAGCAGCATTAGACAGGGGTATGGCTACACCTTC. Its protein product is CASSIRQGYGYTF. The whole variable domain, filled in from reference TRBV7-9 and TRBJ1-2, reads DTGVSQNPRHKITKRGQNVTFRCDPISEHNRLYWYRQTLGQGPEFLTYFQNEAQLEKSRLLSDRFSAERPKGSFSTLEIQRTEQGDSAMYLCASSIRQGYGYTFGSGTRLTVV.

This chain uses TRBV5-1 with TRBJ1-2; TRBD1 matches 9 bases. J was trimmed by 6 bases and V by 4 bases; bases with no gene match: 7. The CDR3 covers 14 residues. Germline loops: CDR1 SGHRS, CDR2 YFSETQ. Written as DNA, the CDR3 is TGCGCCAGCAGCAAACACAGGGGGCAGGATGGCTACACCTTC. This sequence encodes CASSKHRGQDGYTF.

This chain links TRBV6-6 with TRBJ1-2; D is ambiguous. The germline CDR1 and CDR2 sequences are MNHNY and SVGAGI (reference sequence). The V gene lost 5 bases and the J gene lost 2 bases, with 12 bases spanning the gap. The CDR3 runs 14 residues. The chain's CDR3 is CASSVARVNYGYTF. The CDR3 DNA is TGTGCCAGCAGTGTCGCGCGGGTGAACTATGGCTACACCTTC.

Concerning this clone itself: Other DNA sequences in this specimen translate into the identical CDR3. The gene calls are TRBV6-6 and TRBJ1-2; no definite D call. The germline CDR1 and CDR2 sequences are MNHNY and SVGAGI (reference sequence). V was clipped by 2 bases and J by 4 bases, with 11 bases between them. The CDR3 covers 14 residues. DNA of the CDR3: TGTGCCAGCAGTTACGGTCGGGGAAGCTATGGCTACACCTTC. This codes for CASSYGRGSYGYTF.

V and J are TRBV2 and TRBJ1-3; D is possibly TRBD1 (5 bases). Germline CDR1 SNHLY, CDR2 FYNNEI. Trimming cost V 4 bases and J 2 bases, with 12 bases left between them. The CDR3 sequence is 15 residues long. The CDR3 DNA reads as TGTGCCAGCAGTGGGGCGGGGGGTGCTGGAAACACCATATATTTT. This gives the protein CASSGAGGAGNTIYF.

The gene calls are TRBV6-5 and TRBJ2-7; a possible D gene is TRBD1 (6 bases). V lost 9 bases and J lost 3, with 15 bases in between. Germline CDR1 is MNHEY and CDR2 is SVGAGI. This CDR3 is built from 13 residues. The CDR3 bases are TGTGCCAGTAGCCGGGACACCGACTACGAGCAGTACTTC. Its protein product is CASSRDTDYEQYF.

The gene calls are TRBV2 and TRBJ2-3, with 9 bases aligning to TRBD1. Germline V lookup: CDR1 SNHLY, CDR2 FYNNEI. This CDR3 comprises 13 residues. With 6 bases clipped from V and 3 bases from J, the junction kept 1 base outside the gene matches. The CDR3 reads CASRTGGTDTQYF. In DNA, the CDR3 is TGTGCCAGCAGGACAGGGGGAACAGATACGCAGTATTTT. Looking up the rest from reference TRBV2 and TRBJ2-3 gives the full variable domain: EPEVTQTPSHQVTQMGQEVILRCVPISNHLYFYWYRQILGQKVEFLVSFYNNEISEKSEIFDDQFSVERPDGSNFTLKIRSTKLEDSAMYFCASRTGGTDTQYFGPGTRLTVL.

The rearrangement joins TRBV4-3 to TRBJ1-2, with D possibly being TRBD1 (5 bases). V lost 0 bases and J 3 bases, leaving 11 bases between the germline ends. CDR3 length: 15 residues. Germline values: CDR1 LGHNA, CDR2 YSLEER. The CDR3 DNA follows: TGCGCCAGCAGCCAAGATAGGAGGGGCCACTATGGCTACACCTTC. As protein: CASSQDRRGHYGYTF.

V and J are TRBV3-1 (or the pseudogene TRBV3-2) and TRBJ1-2; D not certain. The CDR3 has 16 amino acids. Trimming left V 3 bases short and J 4 bases short, with 18 bases between. The germline gives CDR1 LGHDT, CDR2 YNNKEL (reference sequence). In nucleotides, the CDR3 is TGTGCCAGCAGCCACATCACCCCTCTCAAGCCCTATGGCTACACCTTC. It yields the protein CASSHITPLKPYGYTF.

A single count supports this clone. This chain joins TRBV30 and TRBJ1-1, with 7 bases fitting TRBD1. This CDR3 is 13 amino acids long. Trimming removed 8 bases from V and 1 base from J; junction bases left unmatched: 7. The V gene's germline CDR1 is GTSNPN and CDR2 SVGIG (reference sequence). Written as DNA, the CDR3 is TGTGCCAGGTCAGACAGGGCGAACACTGAAGCTTTCTTT. It encodes CARSDRANTEAFF.

This clone was seen once. The chain employs TRBV7-9 and TRBJ2-7, with D possibly TRBD2 on 7 matching bases. Trimming removed 8 bases at V and 6 bases at J, with 17 bases between. CDR3 length equals 13 residues. Germline V gene sequence: CDR1 SEHNR, CDR2 FQNEAQ (reference sequence). In nucleotides, the CDR3 is TGTGCCAGCGTTTTTCCGGGGGGCGCCGAGCAGTACTTC. Protein sequence: CASVFPGGAEQYF.

J is TRBJ1-4 and V is TRBV30; D remains ambiguous. CDR1 and CDR2 (germline): GTSNPN, SVGIG (reference sequence). CDR3 length: 14 amino acids. Trimming left V 0 bases short and J 8 bases short, with 13 bases between. The CDR3 is CAWSVGGIQEKLFF. CDR3 sequence (DNA): TGTGCCTGGAGTGTAGGAGGGATACAGGAAAAACTGTTTTTT.

The chain employs TRBV9 and TRBJ1-1; the D gene is possibly TRBD1 (5 bases). This CDR3 is 14 amino acids long. Germline loops: CDR1 SGDLS, CDR2 YYNGEE. Trimming cost V 4 bases and J 0 bases, with 10 bases left between them. The CDR3 sequence: CASSYGGVNTEAFF. The CDR3 nucleotides read TGTGCCAGCAGCTATGGGGGGGTGAACACTGAAGCTTTCTTT. The full variable domain, completed using reference TRBV9 and TRBJ1-1, is DSGVTQTPKHLITATGQRVTLRCSPRSGDLSVYWYQQSLDQGLQFLIQYYNGEERAKGNILERFSAQQFPDLHSELNLSSLELGDSALYFCASSYGGVNTEAFFGQGTRLTVV.

This chain connects TRBV2 to TRBJ1-2, with a weak D call TRBD1 (6 bases). The CDR3 spans 15 residues. The germline V gene has CDR1 SNHLY and CDR2 FYNNEI. V dropped 6 bases and J dropped 5 bases, with 19 bases sitting between them. This CDR3 reads CASSAGQPGTYGYTF. DNA of the CDR3: TGTGCCAGCAGCGCAGGACAGCCGGGGACATATGGCTACACCTTC.